These 29 T cell receptor beta chains were sequenced from one sample in a study of circulating CD8 cells and anti-PD-1 response in melanoma. Each library started from roughly 15 ng of total RNA using the QIAseq Immune Repertoire TCR panel. A single record per CDR3 protein comes from TCRdb applying MiXCR to the reads. Of around 250 distinct CDR3 sequences listed, roughly 10% are singletons. Sorting of live CD3+CD8+TCRalphabeta+ cells by PD-1 and/or TIGIT gave four subsets. This sample comprised CD8+ T cells from PBMCs, obtained at baseline or after one month of anti-PD-1 therapy (not recorded which). The receptors originated from a human donor with melanoma.

This clonotype is classed as medium-sized (0.01 to 0.1%). This sequence joins TRBV10-3 and TRBJ1-1, with unresolved D. Germline V gives CDR1 ENHRY, CDR2 SYGVKD. Trimming took 8 bases from V and 5 from J, leaving 18 bases between them. This CDR3 is built from 14 residues. CDR3 sequence reads: CAISGLLQATEAFF. The CDR3 bases are TGTGCCATCTCCGGACTCCTACAAGCAACTGAAGCTTTCTTT.

V and J are TRBV7-2 and TRBJ2-1, with 11 positions matching TRBD2. V shed 4 bases, J shed 1 base, and the junction held 3 bases outside the gene matches. The CDR3 runs to 16 residues. Germline V gives CDR1 SGHTA, CDR2 FQGNSA. This CDR3 reads CASSYRLAGSYNEQFF. CDR3 DNA sequence: TGTGCCAGCAGCTACAGACTAGCGGGGTCCTACAATGAGCAGTTCTTC.

Judged by abundance, this clonotype is medium-sized (0.01 to 0.1%). The gene calls are TRBV18 and TRBJ2-1; 7 nucleotides align to TRBD2. This CDR3 contains 14 residues. In germline, CDR1 is KGHSH, CDR2 LQKENI. V lost 5 bases, J lost 4 bases, and 5 bases stayed unmatched. DNA of the CDR3: TGTGCCAGCTCATACAGCGGGGCTTACAATGAGCAGTTCTTC. Translated: CASSYSGAYNEQFF.

By share, this clonotype ranks as large. This sequence joins TRBV10-3 and TRBJ2-7; TRBD2 matches at 7 bases. CDR3 length: 15 residues. The germline gives CDR1 ENHRY, CDR2 SYGVKD. With 4 bases clipped from V and 4 bases from J, the junction kept 10 bases outside the gene matches. This chain's CDR3 is CAISAAGASGYEQYF. DNA of the CDR3: TGTGCCATCAGTGCCGCCGGGGCTAGCGGATACGAGCAGTACTTC.

This clonotype qualifies as medium-sized (0.01 to 0.1%). Mismatch with germline at one junction end may stem from a read error. This sequence joins TRBV25-1 and TRBJ1-1; D is uncertain. The CDR3 is 11 residues long. Germline V gene lookup returns CDR1 MGHDK and CDR2 SYGVNS. This chain's CDR3 is CASSVSGVEIF. The CDR3, as DNA: TGTGCCAGCAGTGTTTCCGGGGTGGAGATCTTT.

By its share, this clonotype is medium-sized (0.01 to 0.1%). V is TRBV2 and J is TRBJ2-5; 9 bases are shared with TRBD2. Per germline, CDR1 SNHLY and CDR2 FYNNEI. Trimming cost V 1 base and J 3 bases; bases outside gene matches: 9. CDR3 length equals 17 residues. CDR3 DNA: TGTGCCAGCAGTGAAGGGCTAGCGGGGTTGCCAGAAGAGACCCAGTACTTC. As protein: CASSEGLAGLPEETQYF.

This clonotype is termed medium-sized. The gene calls are TRBV27 and TRBJ2-3; D is possibly TRBD2 (6 bases). V was pared by 1 base and J by 2 bases, with 16 bases between. The CDR3 runs 17 residues. Germline V gene sequence: CDR1 MNHEY, CDR2 SMNVEV (reference sequence). CDR3 loop: CASSLWGRMTSTDTQYF. The DNA for the CDR3 is TGTGCCAGCAGTTTATGGGGGAGGATGACTTCCACAGATACGCAGTATTTT.

This clonotype is medium-sized within its sample. The chain uses TRBV9 and TRBJ2-5; the D gene is possibly TRBD1 (6 bases). V was cut by 3 bases and J by 1 base, with 16 bases left in between. The germline V gene has CDR1 SGDLS and CDR2 YYNGEE. The CDR3 spans 16 residues. DNA of the CDR3: TGTGCCAGCAGCGCCGACGACAGGACCCTCCAAGAGACCCAGTACTTC. Its protein product is CASSADDRTLQETQYF. Full variable domain (rest looked up from reference TRBV9 and TRBJ2-5): DSGVTQTPKHLITATGQRVTLRCSPRSGDLSVYWYQQSLDQGLQFLIQYYNGEERAKGNILERFSAQQFPDLHSELNLSSLELGDSALYFCASSADDRTLQETQYFGPGTRLLVL.

This clonotype is labeled medium-sized. The rearrangement uses TRBV29-1 and TRBJ2-3; 7 nucleotides align to TRBD2. CDR1 is SQVTM, CDR2 ANQGSEA, per germline. The CDR3 sequence is 16 residues long. After removal of 7 bases from V and 2 bases from J, the junction contained 15 bases not matched to a gene. CDR3 protein: CSADYLRLADTDTQYF. In nucleotides, the CDR3 is TGCAGCGCCGACTACCTGAGACTAGCTGACACAGATACGCAGTATTTT.

This clonotype is medium-sized within its sample. The CDR3 reads CASSFWNTEAFF. The CDR3 DNA sequence: TGTGCCAGCAGTTTCTGGAACACTGAAGCTTTCTTT. V usage is TRBV28 and J usage is TRBJ1-1, with D uncertain. The CDR3 runs to 12 residues. Germline CDR1 MDHEN, CDR2 SYDVKM. The V end lost 3 bases, the J end lost 1 base, and 3 bases lay between the germline ends.

This clonotype is labeled as medium-sized (0.01 to 0.1%). The chain recombines TRBV28 with TRBJ2-5; 7 bases agree with TRBD2. The CDR3 totals 15 residues. The J segment lost 5 bases and the V segment lost 2 bases, leaving 8 bases of the junction unmatched. Germline-derived CDR1 and CDR2 are MDHEN and SYDVKM. CDR3 residues: CASSLQRGSWETQYF. CDR3 DNA: TGTGCCAGCAGTTTACAGCGGGGTTCGTGGGAGACCCAGTACTTC.

The rearrangement links TRBV12-3 or TRBV12-4 to TRBJ2-2, with no clear D. The CDR3 sequence is 17 residues long. The V end was cut by 5 bases, the J end by 2 bases, with 18 bases between. The DNA for the CDR3 is TGTGCCAGCAGTACATTCCGGGCCATACAAAACACCGGGGAGCTGTTTTTT. This codes for CASSTFRAIQNTGELFF.

This clonotype is labeled as medium-sized. The rearrangement uses TRBV19 and TRBJ2-7; 10 bases map to TRBD1. V lost 10 bases, J lost 3 bases, and 9 bases stayed unmatched. The CDR3 is made up of 14 amino acids. CDR1 is LNHDA and CDR2 is SQIVND in the germline V gene (reference sequence). Written as DNA, the CDR3 is TGTGCCACTCAACGGACAGGGGGGATCTACGAGCAGTACTTC. Its translation is CATQRTGGIYEQYF.

This clonotype is medium-sized (0.01 to 0.1%) in the sample. The genes are TRBV4-1 and TRBJ1-2; D is unclear. Germline lookup yields CDR1 MGHRA and CDR2 YSYEKL. The CDR3 covers 13 residues. The V gene lost 0 bases and the J gene lost 4 bases, with 6 bases spanning the gap. CDR3: CASSQEGTYGYTF. The CDR3 DNA sequence: TGCGCCAGCAGCCAAGAAGGAACCTATGGCTACACCTTC.

This clonotype was detected a few times. The chain carries TRBV3-1 and TRBJ2-1; 13 bases are a match to TRBD2. The CDR3 extends over 14 amino acids. Germline V lookup: CDR1 LGHDT, CDR2 YNNKEL (reference sequence). V was clipped by 4 bases and J by 9 bases; unmatched bases: 3. CDR3 nucleotide sequence: TGTGCCAGCAGCCCGGGACTAGCGGGGTTTGAGCAGTTCTTC. Its translation: CASSPGLAGFEQFF.

This clonotype ranks as medium-sized (0.01 to 0.1%). This chain uses TRBV28 with TRBJ2-1; D not certain. The CDR3 loop spans 13 amino acids. Trimming took off 3 bases at V and 6 bases at J, with 9 bases between the two ends. The germline V gene has CDR1 MDHEN and CDR2 SYDVKM. The CDR3 bases are TGTGCCAGCAGTTTTGGGCCGATCAATGAGCAGTTCTTC. Protein product: CASSFGPINEQFF.

Comments on this clonotype: A read error is likely here: a far larger clone is one base away. The chain employs TRBV2 and TRBJ2-1; D is perhaps TRBD2 (5 bases). Germline CDR1 is SNHLY and CDR2 is FYNNEI. This CDR3 spans 15 amino acids. Trimming left V 8 bases short and J 10 bases short, with 24 bases between. CDR3 bases: TGTGCCAGCTGCTCCGGGGAGACAAGTCCGGGCGAGCAGTTCTTC. It encodes CASCSGETSPGEQFF.

This clonotype is labeled medium-sized. The rearrangement uses TRBV5-5 and TRBJ2-7, with TRBD1 identical over 7 bases. The CDR3 consists of 16 residues. Per the germline V gene, CDR1 is SGHKS and CDR2 is YYEKEE (reference sequence). With V trimmed by 3 bases and J by 1 base, 10 bases remained unmatched. The CDR3 sequence: CASSSLLEGASYEQYF. The DNA for the CDR3 is TGTGCCAGCAGCTCACTCCTTGAGGGGGCTTCCTACGAGCAGTACTTC.

By share of the sample, this clonotype is medium-sized. The chain joins TRBV27 to TRBJ1-1; D unclear. Germline values: CDR1 MNHEY, CDR2 SMNVEV (reference sequence). The CDR3 is 14 residues long. V lost 3 bases and J lost 3, with 11 bases in between. DNA of the CDR3: TGTGCCAGCAGTTTCGCCAGGACCGACACTGAAGCTTTCTTT. This translates into CASSFARTDTEAFF.

This clonotype ranks as medium-sized. The chain is built from TRBV28 and TRBJ2-1; D may be TRBD2 (5 bases). V was cut by 5 bases and J by 2 bases, with 16 bases left in between. CDR3 length: 16 residues. In germline, CDR1 is MDHEN, CDR2 SYDVKM. CDR3 bases: TGTGCCAGCAGTCCCTTCGGGATCTTACCCTACAATGAGCAGTTCTTC. Its translation is CASSPFGILPYNEQFF.

By share, this clonotype counts as medium-sized. The chain is built from TRBV27 and TRBJ2-2; 7 bases agree with TRBD1. The CDR3 is 15 amino acids. Germline V lookup: CDR1 MNHEY, CDR2 SMNVEV (reference sequence). V shed 2 bases, J shed 4 bases, and the junction held 4 bases outside the gene matches. CDR3 bases: TGTGCCAGCAGTTTAAGACAGGGTGGCACCGGGGAGCTGTTTTTT. It yields the protein CASSLRQGGTGELFF.

This clonotype is medium-sized (0.01 to 0.1%). The gene calls are TRBV20-1 and TRBJ2-7; possibly TRBD1 or TRBD2 for D (5 bases each). The CDR3 runs to 13 residues. Per germline, CDR1 DFQATT and CDR2 SNEGSKA (reference sequence). For the CDR3, the DNA is TGCAGCGCTCCTGGGGACCCGACCTACGAGCAGTACTTC. Its protein is CSAPGDPTYEQYF.

This clonotype turned up a few times. This CDR3 reads CAWSAVGGYTF. CDR3 DNA: TGTGCCTGGAGCGCAGTGGGTGGCTACACCTTC. The chain employs TRBV30 and TRBJ1-2; D ambiguous. The CDR3 is 11 residues long. V lost 3 bases to trimming and J lost 7 bases, with 9 bases between them. The germline CDR1 and CDR2 sequences are GTSNPN and SVGIG (reference sequence).

The rearrangement joins TRBV12-3 or TRBV12-4 to TRBJ1-1; no reliable D call. The CDR3 is 14 amino acids. Trimming stripped 6 bases from V and 4 bases from J, with 15 bases between. CDR3 residues: CASRPAGRGTEAFF. In DNA form, the CDR3 reads TGTGCCAGCAGGCCGGCAGGACGGGGCACTGAAGCTTTCTTT.

This clonotype is medium-sized by share. V usage is TRBV29-1 and J usage is TRBJ1-2; D gene uncertain. The CDR3 runs 13 residues. The ends were cut back, 1 base at V and 4 bases at J, with 10 bases in the middle. Germline V gene data show CDR1 as SQVTM and CDR2 as ANQGSEA. The CDR3 DNA is TGCAGCGTTGAAGTGGCCGAGAGCTATGGCTACACCTTC. Amino acids: CSVEVAESYGYTF.

In its sample, this clonotype ranks as medium-sized. The rearrangement uses TRBV5-8 and TRBJ1-1, with D perhaps matching TRBD1 (6 bases). This CDR3 region has 13 residues. CDR1 SGHTS and CDR2 YDEGEE come from the germline V gene. Between the trimmed V and J ends, which lost 3 bases and 11 bases, there was a span of 17 bases. The CDR3, as DNA: TGTGCCAGCAGCTCCTATTACTCAGGGGAGGCTTTCTTT. It specifies CASSSYYSGEAFF.

This clonotype is classed as large (0.1 to 1%). V and J are TRBV19 and TRBJ2-1; D unresolved. Germline V lookup: CDR1 LNHDA, CDR2 SQIVND (reference sequence). Between the trimmed V and J ends, which lost 3 bases and 9 bases, there was a span of 9 bases. The CDR3 runs 12 residues. The CDR3 nucleotides read TGTGCCAGTAGTATTGGTTGGACTGAGCAGTTCTTC. As protein: CASSIGWTEQFF.

This clonotype is deemed medium-sized. The chain uses TRBV24-1 and TRBJ2-2; no reliable D call. Germline V lookup: CDR1 KGHDR, CDR2 SFDVKD. This CDR3 region has 13 residues. Trimming cost V 2 bases and J 3 bases, with 3 bases left between them. CDR3 amino acids: CATSDSDTGELFF. CDR3 in DNA: TGTGCCACCAGTGATTCTGACACCGGGGAGCTGTTTTTT.

Sample share makes this clonotype medium-sized (0.01 to 0.1%). V and J are TRBV27 and TRBJ2-3; D gene uncertain. This CDR3 is built from 15 residues. V dropped 3 bases and J dropped 1 base, with 11 bases sitting between them. Per the germline V gene, CDR1 is MNHEY and CDR2 is SMNVEV (reference sequence). CDR3 sequence reads: CASSFGAAGTDTQYF. CDR3 nucleotide sequence: TGTGCCAGCAGTTTCGGCGCAGCAGGCACAGATACGCAGTATTTT.